This TCR beta chain originates from a study of response to subunit inactivated influenza vaccine. The CDR3 sequence is 12 residues long. V lost 7 bases and J lost 6; bases outside the gene matches: 5. From germline, CDR1 is SQVTM and CDR2 ANQGSEA. Study-wide results and caveats: T cells newly recruited by each seasonal influenza vaccination are few, the authors suggested.

This clonotype was seen ten or more times. Its antigen is undetermined. MiXCR, run by TCRdb on the RT-PCR reads, gives a single entry per CDR3 protein. The sample records approximately 680,000 distinct CDR3 sequences, approximately 15% being singletons. The TCR was taken from a man aged 45 to 65 who received an inactivated influenza vaccine. Sample: PBMCs from blood, taken roughly 12 days after vaccination. This chain joins TRBV29-1 and TRBJ2-1, with TRBD2 matching 8 bases. The CDR3 loop is CSAGGGSNEQFF. DNA for the CDR3: TGCAGCGCCGGGGGGGGTAGCAATGAGCAGTTCTTC.